A selection of T cell receptor beta chains follows, all from one sample in a study of blood T cell repertoires in COVID-19. TCRdb's copy holds only in-frame clones and misses some; the assay was immunoSEQ multiplex PCR. The sample has over 120,000 clones; 85% to 90% are singletons. Input material: peripheral blood. These receptors originate from a woman aged 45 to 65 with active or convalescent COVID-19. CDR3s include the opening cysteine and the closing phenylalanine or tryptophan. The D gene is left open where the match is weak. The size entry is marked missing in some rows and otherwise reads once, few, many or a size class.

TRBV30,once,TRBD1,TRBJ1-2,CAWIIGTGNRYTF,TGTGCCTGGATTATCGGGACAGGGAATCGCTACACCTTC
TRBV3-1/TRBV3-2,few,.,TRBJ2-7,CASPGDPYEQYF,TGTGCCAGCCCGGGGGACCCCTACGAGCAGTACTTC
TRBV5-1,.,.,TRBJ2-7,CASSSAAEQYF,TGCGCCAGCAGCTCGGCGGCCGAGCAGTACTTC
TRBV6-5,.,TRBD1,TRBJ2-7,CASSPRQGIEQYF,TGTGCCAGCAGTCCTAGACAGGGGATCGAGCAGTACTTC
TRBV7-9,few,TRBD1,TRBJ2-7,CASSLGQGVEQYF,TGTGCCAGCAGCTTGGGACAGGGGGTGGAGCAGTACTTC
TRBV29-1,.,.,TRBJ1-1,CSVGQFNTEAFF,TGCAGCGTTGGACAGTTTAACACTGAAGCTTTCTTT
TRBV27,.,.,TRBJ2-7,CASSFGTSTYEQYF,TGTGCCAGCAGTTTCGGGACATCTACCTACGAGCAGTACTTC
TRBV4-1,.,TRBD1,TRBJ2-2,CASSQIQSGGARTGELFF,TGCGCCAGCAGCCAAATTCAGTCAGGGGGCGCCAGAACCGGGGAGCTGTTTTTT
TRBV6-5,once,.,TRBJ1-1,CASSLGQGYRTEAFF,TGTGCCAGCAGTTTGGGGCAGGGGTACCGCACTGAAGCTTTCTTT
TRBV2,.,.,TRBJ1-1,CASSRRRQDTEAFF,TGTGCCAGCAGCCGAAGGAGGCAGGACACTGAAGCTTTCTTT
TRBV6-2/TRBV6-3,.,TRBD2,TRBJ2-3,CASSFGLAGGTSTDTQYF,TGTGCCAGCAGTTTTGGGCTAGCGGGGGGCACTAGCACAGATACGCAGTATTTT
TRBV19,.,TRBD1,TRBJ1-1,CASTNRGRGTEAFF,TGTGCCAGTACCAACAGGGGAAGAGGCACTGAAGCTTTCTTT
TRBV6-5,.,TRBD2,TRBJ2-1,CASTGLAGNNEQFF,TGTGCCAGCACCGGACTAGCGGGGAACAATGAGCAGTTCTTC
TRBV10-3,few,.,TRBJ1-4,CAIGSGEGNEKLFF,TGTGCCATCGGGTCAGGGGAGGGCAATGAAAAACTGTTTTTT
TRBV7-9,.,TRBD1,TRBJ1-4,CASSSGQGGEKLFF,TGTGCCAGCAGCTCGGGACAGGGAGGTGAAAAACTGTTTTTT
TRBV6-1,.,TRBD2,TRBJ2-7,CASSEAVAGGAYEQYF,TGTGCCAGCAGTGAAGCGGTAGCGGGAGGGGCCTACGAGCAGTACTTC
TRBV27,.,.,TRBJ1-3,CASSLTRGAGNTIYF,TGTGCCAGCAGTTTAACCCGGGGGGCTGGAAACACCATATATTTT
TRBV5-6,.,.,TRBJ1-2,CASSPDSINYGYTF,TGTGCCAGCAGCCCGGACAGTATTAACTATGGCTACACCTTC
TRBV19,.,.,TRBJ2-2,CASWGADNLAGELFF,TGTGCCAGTTGGGGAGCCGACAATCTGGCCGGGGAGCTGTTTTTT
TRBV7-2,.,TRBD1,TRBJ1-1,CASSPPGQATEAFF,TGTGCCAGCAGCCCCCCGGGACAGGCCACTGAAGCTTTCTTT
TRBV18,.,.,TRBJ1-1,CASSAGNSGTEAFF,TGTGCCAGCTCAGCAGGGAATTCGGGCACTGAAGCTTTCTTT
TRBV30,.,.,TRBJ2-7,CAWQGGAYEQYF,TGTGCCTGGCAAGGGGGGGCCTACGAGCAGTACTTC
TRBV29-1,.,.,TRBJ2-1,CSVAGDSASYNEQFF,TGCAGCGTTGCCGGGGATAGCGCCTCCTACAATGAGCAGTTCTTC
TRBV6-5,once,.,TRBJ2-1,CASSYSRLGEQFF,TGTGCCAGCAGTTACTCGCGACTCGGTGAGCAGTTCTTC
TRBV28,once,.,TRBJ2-7,CASSLGAGEQYF,TGTGCCAGCAGCTTGGGGGCGGGCGAGCAGTACTTC
TRBV3-1/TRBV3-2,.,TRBD1,TRBJ1-2,CASSQEGRTGWEGYTF,TGTGCCAGCAGCCAAGAAGGGAGGACAGGGTGGGAAGGCTACACCTTC
TRBV11-2,.,TRBD2,TRBJ2-7,CASSLDSSGRYEQYF,TGTGCCAGCAGCTTAGATTCTAGCGGGCGATACGAGCAGTACTTC
TRBV30,.,.,TRBJ1-3,CAWSIGGQGNTIYF,TGTGCCTGGAGTATAGGCGGTCAAGGAAACACCATATATTTT
TRBV7-9,.,.,TRBJ1-2,CASSLGTRGDGYTF,TGTGCCAGCAGCTTAGGCACCCGGGGAGATGGCTACACCTTC
TRBV12-3/TRBV12-4,.,.,TRBJ1-2,CASSLGGGSTF,TGTGCCAGCAGTTTAGGCGGCGGGAGTACCTTC
TRBV30,.,TRBD1,TRBJ1-3,CAWGPGTGGSGNTIYF,TGTGCCTGGGGCCCAGGGACAGGGGGCTCTGGAAACACCATATATTTT
TRBV6-4,.,TRBD1,TRBJ1-2,CASSPGQGARNTF,TGTGCCAGCAGTCCGGGACAGGGGGCGCGAAACACCTTC
TRBV11-2,few,.,TRBJ2-1,CASSSQGHSPVEQFF,TGTGCCAGCAGCTCTCAGGGCCACTCCCCGGTCGAGCAGTTCTTC
TRBV7-2,.,TRBD1,TRBJ1-2,CASIPGSGGAYGYTF,TGTGCCAGCATCCCTGGATCAGGGGGCGCCTATGGCTACACCTTC
TRBV29-1,.,TRBD2,TRBJ2-1,CSVQSGGYSYNEQFF,TGCAGCGTTCAGTCGGGGGGGTACTCCTACAATGAGCAGTTCTTC
TRBV18,.,TRBD2,TRBJ2-1,CASSPGLAGALSSYNEQFF,TGTGCCAGCTCCCCGGGACTAGCGGGGGCCCTAAGCTCCTACAATGAGCAGTTCTTC
TRBV4-3,.,TRBD1,TRBJ2-7,CASSPSGTAYEQYF,TGCGCCAGCAGCCCTTCTGGGACAGCCTACGAGCAGTACTTC
TRBV20-1,.,.,TRBJ2-1,CSASQSNEQFF,TGCAGTGCTAGCCAGTCGAATGAGCAGTTCTTC
TRBV5-1,.,.,TRBJ2-2,CASTPSRRNTGELFF,TGCGCCAGCACCCCATCCCGGAGAAACACCGGGGAGCTGTTTTTT
TRBV4-3,.,TRBD2,TRBJ2-3,CASSQTSGGVTDTQYF,TGCGCCAGCAGCCAAACTAGCGGAGGGGTCACAGATACGCAGTATTTT
TRBV6-2/TRBV6-3,.,TRBD1,TRBJ1-2,CASSSRGLGPYVYGYTF,TGTGCCAGCAGTTCGAGGGGGCTAGGTCCCTACGTCTATGGCTACACCTTC
TRBV19,.,.,TRBJ2-5,CASSQTGAETQYF,TGTGCCAGTAGCCAGACAGGCGCAGAGACCCAGTACTTC
TRBV4-3,.,.,TRBJ2-5,CASSQDRWETQYF,TGCGCCAGCAGCCAAGATCGGTGGGAGACCCAGTACTTC
TRBV19,.,.,TRBJ1-1,CASSIDRSGNTEAFF,TGTGCCAGTAGTATAGATCGGAGCGGGAACACTGAAGCTTTCTTT
TRBV19,.,TRBD1,TRBJ2-5,CASSILGTALFQETQYF,TGTGCCAGTAGTATATTAGGGACAGCTTTATTTCAAGAGACCCAGTACTTC
TRBV14,.,.,TRBJ2-3,CASSQAGTSTQYF,TGTGCCAGCAGCCAAGCCGGGACTTCGACGCAGTATTTT
TRBV25-1,few,TRBD1,TRBJ1-2,CASSRTGERGYTF,TGTGCCAGCAGTAGGACAGGGGAACGTGGCTACACCTTC
TRBV18,.,.,TRBJ2-2,CASFSPTGYTGELFF,TGTGCCAGCTTCTCACCGACAGGATACACCGGGGAGCTGTTTTTT
TRBV5-1,.,.,TRBJ1-1,CASSYLGGTEAFF,TGCGCCAGCAGCTATCTCGGGGGCACTGAAGCTTTCTTT
TRBV7-9,.,TRBD1,TRBJ1-2,CASSSRDRDYGYTF,TGTGCCAGCAGCTCCCGGGACAGGGACTATGGCTACACCTTC
TRBV27,.,TRBD1,TRBJ1-6,CASSLTGDRPLHF,TGTGCCAGCAGTTTGACAGGGGACAGGCCCCTCCACTTT
TRBV28,.,.,TRBJ2-1,CASSDPGIPGEQFF,TGTGCCAGCAGTGACCCCGGGATCCCTGGTGAGCAGTTCTTC
TRBV18,.,TRBD2,TRBJ2-1,CASSQGLAAYNEQFF,TGTGCCAGCTCACAGGGACTAGCGGCATACAATGAGCAGTTCTTC